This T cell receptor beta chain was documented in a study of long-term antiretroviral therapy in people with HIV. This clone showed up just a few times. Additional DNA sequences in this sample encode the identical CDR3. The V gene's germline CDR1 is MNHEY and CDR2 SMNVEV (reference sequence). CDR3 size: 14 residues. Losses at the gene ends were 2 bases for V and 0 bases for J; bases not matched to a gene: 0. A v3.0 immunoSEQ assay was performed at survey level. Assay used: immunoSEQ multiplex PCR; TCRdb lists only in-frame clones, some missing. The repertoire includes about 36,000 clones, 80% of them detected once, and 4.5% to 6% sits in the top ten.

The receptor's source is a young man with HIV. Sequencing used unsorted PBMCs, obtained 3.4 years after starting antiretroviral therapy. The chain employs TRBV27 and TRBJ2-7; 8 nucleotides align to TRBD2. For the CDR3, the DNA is TGTGCCAGCAGTTTAAGCGGGAGCTCCTACGAGCAGTACTTC. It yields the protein CASSLSGSSYEQYF.